Listed below are T cell receptor beta chains from one sample, sequenced in a study of shared clonotypes between healthy human individuals. The repertoire was sequenced with immunoSEQ multiplex PCR; TCRdb's copy has only in-frame clones and lacks some. The table has around 2,100,000 clones, 85% to 95% seen once; the top ten hold 1.2%. Material for sequencing was naive CD8+ T cells sorted from blood. The origin of the receptors is a man younger than 30 in good health. Each CDR3 is given with its conserved first and last residue. The D gene is left open where the match is weak. The size of a clone is reported for some rows only, either as once, few or many, or as a class for expanded clones.

>NA|TRBV13|TRBJ2-5|14|NA
CASSFGSGRETQYF
TGTGCCAGCAGCTTTGGGTCGGGACGGGAGACCCAGTACTTC
>NA|TRBV28|TRBJ2-7|13|once
CASSLRGGYEQYF
TGTGCCAGCAGTTTGAGGGGGGGCTACGAGCAGTACTTC
>NA|TRBV30|TRBJ1-2|14|NA
CAWSPEENQYGYTF
TGTGCCTGGAGCCCTGAGGAAAACCAATATGGCTACACCTTC
>NA|TRBV10-1|TRBJ2-1|14|NA
CASSDATGNNEQFF
TGCGCCAGCAGTGATGCCACAGGGAACAATGAGCAGTTCTTC
>NA|TRBV6-6|TRBJ1-1|14|NA
CASRLDGPNTEAFF
TGTGCCAGCAGACTTGACGGCCCGAACACTGAAGCTTTCTTT
>TRBD2|TRBV2|TRBJ2-5|16|NA
CASNERGSTLQETQYF
TGTGCCAGCAATGAACGCGGGAGTACCTTACAAGAGACCCAGTACTTC
>TRBD1|TRBV27|TRBJ1-6|14|NA
CASKQGQGVSPLHF
TGTGCCAGCAAACAGGGACAGGGGGTCTCACCCCTCCACTTT
>NA|TRBV9|TRBJ2-5|14|NA
CASSVADSQETQYF
TGTGCCAGCAGCGTAGCGGACTCACAAGAGACCCAGTACTTC
>NA|TRBV18|TRBJ1-2|14|once
CASSPPDKWGGYTF
TGTGCCAGCTCACCACCGGACAAATGGGGTGGCTACACCTTC
>NA|TRBV7-3|TRBJ2-7|13|NA
CASSLSSSYEQYF
TGTGCCAGCAGCTTATCGAGCTCCTACGAGCAGTACTTC
>NA|TRBV10-3|TRBJ2-7|16|NA
CAISGGDKDTFYEQYF
TGTGCCATCAGTGGCGGGGACAAGGACACCTTCTACGAGCAGTACTTC